A single sample gave rise to the 12 T cell receptor beta chains below, sequenced in a study of T cell responses to AZD1222 COVID-19 vaccine. The protocol was immunoSEQ multiplex PCR, while the TCRdb copy is restricted to in-frame clones and leaves out a portion. Counted here are about 93,000 clones, 80% to 90% occurring once; the ten biggest clones make up approximately 6.8%. The sample in question was peripheral blood, obtained on day 0 of AZD1222 vaccination. These receptors originate from an adult in good health.

The chain carries TRBV3-1 (or the pseudogene TRBV3-2) and TRBJ1-1, with TRBD1 identical over 8 bases. CDR1 LGHDT and CDR2 YNNKEL come from the germline V gene (reference sequence). The CDR3 is 14 residues long. V shed 4 bases and J 4 bases; nucleotides not matched to a gene: 5. DNA for the CDR3: TGTGCCAGCAGCCGCAGGACAGGGAGCACTGAAGCTTTCTTT. It specifies CASSRRTGSTEAFF.

V and J are TRBV2 and TRBJ2-2; perhaps TRBD2 as D (5 bases). Germline V gene sequence: CDR1 SNHLY, CDR2 FYNNEI. Trimming took off 9 bases at V and 5 bases at J, with 16 bases between the two ends. This CDR3 is built from 14 residues. The CDR3 is CASSGIRGTGELFF. CDR3 DNA: TGTGCCAGTTCGGGGATCCGGGGAACCGGGGAGCTGTTTTTT.

This sequence joins TRBV3-1 (or the pseudogene TRBV3-2) and TRBJ2-7; D is perhaps TRBD1 (5 bases). Trimming stripped 0 bases from V and 6 bases from J, with 6 bases between. The CDR3 sequence is 12 residues long. The germline gives CDR1 LGHDT, CDR2 YNNKEL (reference sequence). Written as DNA, the CDR3 is TGTGCCAGCAGCCAAGAAGGGGCCGAGCAGTACTTC. Its protein is CASSQEGAEQYF.

This chain joins TRBV3-1 (or the pseudogene TRBV3-2) and TRBJ1-2; D unresolved. Germline V gene data show CDR1 as LGHDT and CDR2 as YNNKEL (reference sequence). This CDR3 has 14 amino acids. Deletions cut 0 bases from V and 0 bases from J, with 5 bases between. CDR3 sequence reads: CASSQDFANYGYTF. Here the CDR3 DNA reads TGTGCCAGCAGCCAAGATTTCGCTAACTATGGCTACACCTTC.

V usage is TRBV27 and J usage is TRBJ2-1; D gene uncertain. Germline values: CDR1 MNHEY, CDR2 SMNVEV (reference sequence). CDR3 size: 18 residues. Trimming removed 4 bases at V and 0 bases at J, with 19 bases between. The CDR3 here is CASSSAYSQDSSYNEQFF. The CDR3 nucleotides are TGTGCCAGCAGTTCGGCGTATTCGCAGGATAGCTCCTACAATGAGCAGTTCTTC.

The chain joins TRBV18 to TRBJ1-4, with TRBD1 matching 9 bases. This CDR3 region has 15 residues. V gave up 6 bases and J gave up 3 bases; unmatched junction bases: 5. Germline CDR1 and CDR2: KGHSH and LQKENI. The CDR3 coding sequence is TGTGCCAGCTCCCTACAGGGGGCACCTAATGAAAAACTGTTTTTT. Translated: CASSLQGAPNEKLFF.

The gene calls are TRBV15 and TRBJ2-1; D possibly uses TRBD1 or TRBD2 (6 bases each). Trimming took 0 bases from V and 7 from J, leaving 10 bases between them. The CDR3 totals 14 residues. CDR1 and CDR2 from the germline V gene are LNHNV and YYDKDF (reference sequence). CDR3 residues: CATSRDRRGNEQFF. The CDR3 DNA reads TGTGCCACCAGCAGAGATAGGAGGGGGAATGAGCAGTTCTTC.

The chain recombines TRBV7-9 with TRBJ2-2; D might be TRBD2 (7 bases). The CDR3 sequence is 13 residues long. Per the germline V gene, CDR1 is SEHNR and CDR2 is FQNEAQ (reference sequence). Trimming shortened V by 10 bases and J by 6 bases, and 15 bases separated the two germline ends. For the CDR3, the DNA is TGTGCCATCGGGGGGCTACTACCCGGGGAGCTGTTTTTT. Its translation is CAIGGLLPGELFF. Using reference TRBV7-9 and TRBJ2-2 for the parts outside the CDR3, the full variable domain is DTGVSQNPRHKITKRGQNVTFRCDPISEHNRLYWYRQTLGQGPEFLTYFQNEAQLEKSRLLSDRFSAERPKGSFSTLEIQRTEQGDSAMYLCAIGGLLPGELFFGEGSRLTVL.

This chain uses TRBV18 with TRBJ1-2; tentative D call: TRBD1 (5 bases). Germline V gene lookup returns CDR1 KGHSH and CDR2 LQKENI. The CDR3 contains 14 residues. The ends were cut back, 4 bases at V and 7 bases at J, with 16 bases in the middle. CDR3 sequence reads: CASSLGTDRGGYTF. CDR3 coding DNA: TGTGCCAGCTCACTGGGGACCGACAGAGGTGGCTACACCTTC.

The chain recombines TRBV19 with TRBJ2-7; 8 bases line up with TRBD1. Germline assignment: CDR1 LNHDA and CDR2 SQIVND (reference sequence). Trimming at V came to 5 bases and at J to 6 bases, leaving 9 bases not matched to a gene. This CDR3 contains 14 residues. In nucleotides, the CDR3 is TGTGCCAGTAGTGCGGACAGGGTAGGGGCCGAGCAGTACTTC. It encodes CASSADRVGAEQYF.

V and J are TRBV13 and TRBJ1-5; a possible D gene is TRBD1 (5 bases). The V end was cut by 0 bases, the J end by 6 bases, with 12 bases between. From germline, CDR1 is PRHDT and CDR2 FYEKMQ (reference sequence). The CDR3 is 15 residues long. DNA for the CDR3: TGTGCCAGCAGCTTAGGGGCAGGGCACGGTCAGCCCCAGCATTTT. Translating gives CASSLGAGHGQPQHF.

This clone was detected once. J is TRBJ2-6 and V is TRBV2; D tentatively fits TRBD1 or TRBD2 (6 bases each). Trimming pared 8 bases from V and 4 bases from J, leaving 18 bases between. CDR3 length: 16 amino acids. The germline gives CDR1 SNHLY, CDR2 FYNNEI. CDR3 nucleotide sequence: TGTGCCAGCGGCGGGACATCAACGCGGGGGGCCAACGTCCTGACTTTC. Translating gives CASGGTSTRGANVLTF.